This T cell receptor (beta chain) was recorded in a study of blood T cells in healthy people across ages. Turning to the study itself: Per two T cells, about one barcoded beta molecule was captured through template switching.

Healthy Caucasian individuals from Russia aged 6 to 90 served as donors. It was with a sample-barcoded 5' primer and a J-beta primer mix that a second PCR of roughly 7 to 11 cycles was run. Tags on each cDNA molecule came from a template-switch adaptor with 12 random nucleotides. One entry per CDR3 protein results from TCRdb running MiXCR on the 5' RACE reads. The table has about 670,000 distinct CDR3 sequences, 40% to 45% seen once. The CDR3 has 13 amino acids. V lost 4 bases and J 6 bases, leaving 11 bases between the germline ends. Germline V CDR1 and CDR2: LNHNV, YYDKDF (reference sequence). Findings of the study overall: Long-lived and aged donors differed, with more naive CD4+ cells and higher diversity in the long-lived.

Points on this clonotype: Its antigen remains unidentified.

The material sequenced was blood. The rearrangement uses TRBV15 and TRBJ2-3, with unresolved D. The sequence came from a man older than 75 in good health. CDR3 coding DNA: TGTGCCACCAGCACCGGCTCTCGGGATACGCAGTATTTT. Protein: CATSTGSRDTQYF.